This T cell receptor (beta chain) appears in the sequencing data of a study of cytomegalovirus exposure and HLA in healthy donors listed by TCRdb under 2017. Regarding the study in general: An earlier analysis of several hundred of the donors reported approximately 300 Gb of sequence data and more than 90 million unique TCR beta sequences from around 200 million T cells. Every discovery cohort repertoire had been produced on one sequencing platform. In a later genetic analysis, genome-wide SNP genotypes for about 55% of the 666 donors were used, and that subset was treated as a discovery cohort. The study aimed to test whether signatures of past pathogen exposure could be identified by cataloging public T cell receptors. An earlier analysis of approximately 580 of the donors used high-throughput TCR beta sequencing to judge whether each TCR beta V gene segment behaved as functional or pseudogenic. Of the 350 to 450 genotyped donors, 65% to 90% fell in the genetic ancestry cluster associated with self-reported Caucasian donors. Rather than drawing on any new phenotypic data, the later analysis identified candidate immune exposures from TCR beta sequences and the way those sequences occurred across donors. Around 330 gigabases of sequencing data and around 88 million unique TCR sequences made up an early release that covered fewer than 650 HLA-typed donors. Several DR-DQ haplotypes were handled as single units for association and clustering because linkage in the cohort was strong. The number of typed donors differed by locus: roughly 629-640 for A, B, C, DRB1 and DQB1; 522 for DQA1; over 600 for DPA1; and around 450 for DPB1. Donor age, sex, ethnicity and CMV serostatus were compiled alongside the repertoire data. To predict cytomegalovirus infection status, the study combined high-throughput TCR immunosequencing, statistical association of individual TCRs with disease status, and machine learning. A later analysis re-analyzed previously published TCR beta repertoires from roughly 630 donors and added high-resolution HLA genotyping to study TCR occurrence patterns. Both class I and class II loci were covered by HLA typing, at four-digit resolution. Among several hundred genotyped donors of the cohort, an average of about 220,000 unique TCR beta nucleotide sequences was sequenced per donor, of which about 18% were non-productive. Along with the approximately 600-subject first cohort, a separate validation cohort of about 110 different subjects was used. Using immunosequencing, the study profiled T cell repertoires from 640 or so subjects and related those repertoires to cytomegalovirus serostatus. What the work shows at the level of the full study, not this receptor alone: The study gave a list of 150 to 200 TCR beta chains associated with cytomegalovirus. When HLA alleles, especially DR and DQ, strongly co-occurred, attributing TCR associations to individual alleles was difficult. While some public TCRs were present in many individuals, most TCR sequences turned up only very rarely across donors. Because counts were too low, about 18 rarely observed V segments, including chromosome 9 orphons, were excluded from the earlier analysis of 587 of the donors. The authors suggested that the approach could potentially be generalized to other disease states and immunological phenotypes. Roughly uniform sequencing depth across donors was assumed in presence/absence analyses, although this assumption may not hold. In an earlier analysis of about 540 of the donors, most TCR beta V segments were observed in productive rearrangements about 90% or about 30% of the time, broadly matching IMGT annotations. Compared with the 666-donor mean, donors in an Asian-associated ancestry cluster had fewer N-insertions in productive TCRs, according to a later genetic analysis. In vitro tests confirmed that a few of the cytomegalovirus-associated TCR beta chains recognize cytomegalovirus antigens. The classifier was reported to diagnose cytomegalovirus status with high specificity and sensitivity in both the original cohort and the validation cohort. In a later analysis, most CMV-associated TCR beta chains were found to appear HLA-restricted, with HLA associations seemingly driven largely by CMV exposure. According to a later analysis, parvovirus B19, influenza, CMV and Epstein-Barr virus appeared linked to several top co-occurrence clusters. Immune exposure information for the cohort was limited to CMV serostatus. Because HLA typing was unavailable for some donors at each locus, only the typed subset was used in association tests. A further reported finding was that TCR beta sequences accurately predicted the HLA-A and HLA-B alleles for most subjects in the first cohort. In a later analysis, HLA-associated TCR beta chains were found to be more clonally expanded and to have lower generation probabilities than equally common non-associated chains. At a false discovery rate of 0.05, a later analysis linked 16,951 TCR beta sequences to specific HLA alleles. In this cohort, only TCR beta chains were sequenced, and detectable features were limited by the absence of alpha or paired-chain data. Correlated functional status among segregating V segments might reflect linkage disequilibrium, but an unknown experimental factor could not be ruled out. The sequencing pipeline was judged likely to have produced a cluster of highly shared sequence variants as a technical artifact. An association between a missense DCLRE1C variant and V-gene and J-gene trimming of TCR beta chains was found in a later genetic analysis and replicated in an independent cohort. In a later analysis, the rate of TCR association differed among HLA loci, with DRB1 alleles having the most associated TCRs and HLA-C alleles having the fewest. Some IMGT-functional V segments, including TRBV6-2 and TRBV6-3, could not be distinguished by the 87-base-pair reads and were therefore excluded.

The library was produced with the immunoSEQ multiplex PCR assay. For the multiplex PCR, a mixture combining 60 forward primers for TCR Vbeta segments and 13 reverse primers for TCR Jbeta segments was used. The CDR3 region of rearranged TCR beta genes was amplified from genomic DNA with a multiplex PCR assay. On the Illumina HiSeq System, the amplified TCR beta libraries were sequenced as 87-base-pair reads. The original pipeline was this. Across the roughly 640 repertoires, a later analysis counted 80 million or so unique TCR beta chains, 9 million to 14 million of which were shared by at least two donors. Raw reads were error-corrected and collapsed into unique sequences by a nearest-neighbor algorithm in which closely related sequences were merged to remove PCR and sequencing errors. To assign V, D and J gene segments, CDR3 sequences were aligned to IMGT reference sequences. Each retained sequence needed at least a six-nucleotide match to both a V gene segment and a J gene segment. A rearrangement counted as productive if the CDR3 had no stop codons and remained in frame with V and J, and every other rearrangement counted as non-productive. Following IMGT convention, CDR3 was defined as the stretch from the second conserved V-encoded cysteine to the conserved J-encoded phenylalanine. Sequences without an unambiguous match to a single V gene segment were excluded from the earlier analysis of approximately 560 of the donors. An earlier analysis of some 610 of the donors called V segments functional above 56.7% productive rearrangements and segregating when the between-donor standard deviation exceeded 5%. A statistical classification framework was developed to diagnose cytomegalovirus status using the catalog of TCR beta chain sequences. V and J gene assignment, in a later analysis, came from comparing TCR nucleotide sequences with IMGT/GENE-DB human TR gene sequences. A later analysis assigned CDR3 sequences and most-parsimonious VDJ recombination scenarios with the TCRdist pipeline. In a later analysis, each TCR beta chain was defined by its CDR3 amino acid sequence together with its V-gene family, and reads lacking a unique V-gene family were excluded. In a later analysis, some 600 highly shared, low-generation-probability nucleotide sequences were removed to address suspected cross-contamination and a sequencing artifact. In a later analysis, a clonal expansion index was calculated for each public chain from normalized within-repertoire ranks of inferred template counts. In a later analysis, generation probabilities were computed with a VDJ recombination model fitted to out-of-frame rearrangements, and the resulting probabilities were checked against IGoR. In a later analysis, hypergeometric tests were used to score TCR-TCR, TCR-HLA and TCR-CMV co-occurrence, with a repertoire-size bias correction applied to TCR pairs. A later analysis estimated false discovery rates by permuting HLA or CMV assignments 20 times. In a later analysis, co-occurring TCRs were grouped with DBSCAN, and TCRdist sequence similarity was added when clustering was performed within HLA-allele-positive subsets. For co-occurrence clustering, repertoires with fewer than 30,000 or more than 120,000 public chains were excluded, along with four or five repertoires with anomalous nucleotide sharing. Held by TCRdb, this immuneACCESS table contains in-frame sequences only and omits some clones. Under half of the omission traces to an unresolved V gene where checked; the cause of the rest is unknown. V and J calls and clone size are copied from that table; D and trimming were computed from the DNA. This sample comprises around 150,000 clones, 65% to 70% of them detected only once. The ten largest clones capture approximately 1.7% of the sample.

Including the terminal cysteine and phenylalanine, the CDR3 comprises 13 residues. This entry keeps only the CDR3 DNA: 39 bases, framed from base 1. Trimming removed 3 bases from V and 3 bases from J, leaving 9 bases between the germline ends. From the germline V gene (reference sequence), CDR1 is MNHEY and CDR2 is SMNVEV. About this clone itself: Its antigen is not yet known. No base quality values were provided; no much bigger clone lies one nucleotide off. This sample also contains other DNA sequences that code for the same CDR3.

In total, 600 or so healthy bone marrow donors made up the cohort. At the time of sampling, all cohort members were nominally healthy, though unrecorded immune exposures were likely present. Of the approximately 700 cohort members, roughly 300 had positive CMV serostatus and fewer than 450 had negative CMV serostatus, and CMV serostatus was not recorded for the donor. A peripheral blood sample was collected from each donor, and TCR beta sequencing was performed on peripheral blood mononuclear cells. The Qiagen DNeasy Blood Extraction Kit was used to extract genomic DNA from the blood cell samples. This receptor was obtained from a human donor in good health. Sequenced input: PBMCs. In this chain, TRBV27 is recombined with TRBJ2-7; the D gene is possibly TRBD2, with 5 bases matching. CDR3 protein: CASSLQAGYEQYF. The DNA sequence is as follows: TGTGCCAGCAGTTTGCAGGCGGGCTACGAGCAGTACTTC.